This paragraph covers one T cell receptor (beta chain) sequence. This clonotype has at least ten counts. The clone's antigen remains unknown. Base qualities are not at hand, and no much larger clone is one base apart. The study was a case-control design nested within a healthcare worker cohort in London, UK, with weekly nasopharyngeal swab PCR tests and blood sampling. Healthcare workers were recruited during the week of the UK lockdown, between 23 and 31 March 2020, and followed weekly for up to roughly 15 weeks. The data originate from a study of early T cells in non-severe SARS-CoV-2 infection (dated by TCRdb to about 2021). Study-level background: TCR sequencing used bulk RNA from unsorted whole blood, so alpha and beta chains could not be paired.

What the research found in general, with its limitations: VDJdb matching was skewed toward anti-spike CD8 responses and likely underestimated virus-specific expansions, missing private and CD4 specificities.

Library preparation used 5' RACE. TCRdb records NextSeq 500 as the sequencer. In the TCR library protocol, unique molecular identifiers were attached to individual cDNA molecules to correct for PCR bias and sequencing error. Both TCR alpha and beta chains were sequenced, and tight co-correlation was observed between alpha and beta sequence abundances in each sample. From the authors' description of their analysis: V gene, J gene and CDR3 annotation of TCR sequences was performed with Decombinator V4. TCRs were defined as expanded if a significant change between any two time points was detected under a Poisson model with p below 0.0001. TCR abundances were normalised to the total number of TCRs sequenced per sample and were expressed as counts per million. MAIT TCRs were defined by TRAV1-2 paired with TRAJ12, TRAJ20 or TRAJ33, and iNKT TCRs by TRAV10 paired with TRAJ18. VDJdb, accessed 1 November 2021, was searched for CMV, EBV and SARS-CoV-2 annotated TCRs, excluding TCRs annotated for multiple antigens. TCRdb reanalyzed the raw reads on its own, using fastp at Q25 for trimming and MiXCR for clone calling, and kept in-frame beta chains. Rows with a matching CDR3 protein are joined into one entry that keeps the most common DNA and genes. The V and J calls and clone size are TCRdb's, not the authors'. The sample yields over 60,000 distinct CDR3 sequences; around 11% were counted once. The ten top clones hold approximately 2.6% of the sample.

V lost 4 bases and J lost 4 bases; the stretch between them is 10 bases long. Inclusive of the bounding cysteine and phenylalanine, the CDR3 is 14 residues long. The read is trimmed to its CDR3 DNA, 42 bases read in frame from base 1. CDR1 and CDR2 are read off the germline V gene as MNHNS and SASEGT. The chain was built from TRBV6-1 and TRBJ2-2, with the D call tentatively TRBD1 or TRBD2, each fitting 5 bases. The clonotype originates from an adult who was a healthcare worker with PCR-confirmed SARS-CoV-2 infection or an uninfected control (not recorded which). Specimen: whole blood, collected at baseline. The DNA sequence is TGTGCCAGCAGTGCGGGACGGTTCACCGGGGAGCTGTTTTTT. Translation gives CASSAGRFTGELFF.